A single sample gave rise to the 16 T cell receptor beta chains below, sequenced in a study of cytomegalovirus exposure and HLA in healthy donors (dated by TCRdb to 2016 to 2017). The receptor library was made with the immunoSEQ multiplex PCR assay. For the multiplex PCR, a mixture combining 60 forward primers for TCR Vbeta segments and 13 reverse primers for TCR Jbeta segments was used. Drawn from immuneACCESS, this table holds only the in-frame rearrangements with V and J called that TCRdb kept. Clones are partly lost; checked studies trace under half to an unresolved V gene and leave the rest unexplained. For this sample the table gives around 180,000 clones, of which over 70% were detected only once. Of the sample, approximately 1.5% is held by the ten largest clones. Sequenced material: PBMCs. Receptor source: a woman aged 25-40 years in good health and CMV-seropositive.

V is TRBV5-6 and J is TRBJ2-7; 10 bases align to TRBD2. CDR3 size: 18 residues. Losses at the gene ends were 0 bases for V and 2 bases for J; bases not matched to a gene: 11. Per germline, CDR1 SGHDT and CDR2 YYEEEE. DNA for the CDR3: TGTGCCAGCAGCTTGGCCGGGTTTCTAGCGGGAGTCCCCTACGAGCAGTACTTC. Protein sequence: CASSLAGFLAGVPYEQYF.

The CDR3, as DNA: TGTGCCAGCAGTTACGGACAGGAGAGCTCCTACGAGCAGTACTTC. This sequence encodes CASSYGQESSYEQYF. The J gene is TRBJ2-7, the V gene TRBV11-3; 7 bases are a match to TRBD1. This CDR3 spans 15 amino acids. From germline, CDR1 is SGHNT and CDR2 YENEEA. Losses at the gene ends were 6 bases for V and 0 bases for J; bases not matched to a gene: 8. Together with reference TRBV11-3 and TRBJ2-7, the CDR3 gives the full variable domain: EAGVVQSPRYKIIEKKQPVAFWCNPISGHNTLYWYLQNLGQGPELLIRYENEEAVDDSQLPKDRFSAERLKGVDSTLKIQPAELGDSAVYLCASSYGQESSYEQYFGPGTRLTVT.

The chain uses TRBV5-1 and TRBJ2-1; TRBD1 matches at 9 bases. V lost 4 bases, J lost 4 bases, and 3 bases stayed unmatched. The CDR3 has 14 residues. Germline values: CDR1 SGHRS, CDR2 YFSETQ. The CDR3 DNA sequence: TGCGCCAGCAGCATGGACAGGGGTTACAATGAGCAGTTCTTC. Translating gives CASSMDRGYNEQFF.

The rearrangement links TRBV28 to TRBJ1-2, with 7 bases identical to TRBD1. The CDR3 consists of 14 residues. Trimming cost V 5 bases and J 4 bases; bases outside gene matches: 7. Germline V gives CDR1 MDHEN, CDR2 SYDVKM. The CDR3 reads CASSPDRAGYGYTF. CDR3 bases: TGTGCCAGCAGTCCTGACAGGGCCGGCTATGGCTACACCTTC.

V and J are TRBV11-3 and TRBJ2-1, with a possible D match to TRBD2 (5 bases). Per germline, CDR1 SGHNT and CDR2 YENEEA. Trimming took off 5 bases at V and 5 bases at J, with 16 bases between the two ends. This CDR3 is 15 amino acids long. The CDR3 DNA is TGTGCCAGCAGCCCCCTGGCGGGTGGTGACAATGAGCAGTTCTTC. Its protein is CASSPLAGGDNEQFF. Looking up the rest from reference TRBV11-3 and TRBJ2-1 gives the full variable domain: EAGVVQSPRYKIIEKKQPVAFWCNPISGHNTLYWYLQNLGQGPELLIRYENEEAVDDSQLPKDRFSAERLKGVDSTLKIQPAELGDSAVYLCASSPLAGGDNEQFFGPGTRLTVL.

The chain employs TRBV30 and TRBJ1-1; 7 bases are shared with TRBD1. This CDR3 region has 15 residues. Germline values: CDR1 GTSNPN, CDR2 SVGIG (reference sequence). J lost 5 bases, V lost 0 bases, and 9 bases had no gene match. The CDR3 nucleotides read TGTGCCTGGAGTGTACATAAGGGGGCAGAGACTGAAGCTTTCTTT. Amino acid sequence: CAWSVHKGAETEAFF.

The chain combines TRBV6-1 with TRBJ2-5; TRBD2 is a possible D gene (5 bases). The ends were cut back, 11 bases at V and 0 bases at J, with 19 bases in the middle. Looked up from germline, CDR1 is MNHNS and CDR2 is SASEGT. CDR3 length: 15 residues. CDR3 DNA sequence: TGTGCCGGAAGGTGGACTCACAACCACCAAGAGACCCAGTACTTC. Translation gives CAGRWTHNHQETQYF.

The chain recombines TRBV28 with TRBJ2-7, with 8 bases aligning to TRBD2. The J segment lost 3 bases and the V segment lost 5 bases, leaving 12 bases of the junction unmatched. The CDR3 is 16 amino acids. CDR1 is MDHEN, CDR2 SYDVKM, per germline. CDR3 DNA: TGTGCCAGCAGTCCGTTTTTAGGGGGGACTAGCTACGAGCAGTACTTC. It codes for CASSPFLGGTSYEQYF.

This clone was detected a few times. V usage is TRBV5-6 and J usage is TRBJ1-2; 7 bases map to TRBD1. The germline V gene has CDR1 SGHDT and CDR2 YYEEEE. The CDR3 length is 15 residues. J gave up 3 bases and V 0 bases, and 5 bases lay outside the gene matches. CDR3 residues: CASSLGATGDYGYTF. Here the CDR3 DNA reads TGTGCCAGCAGCTTGGGGGCTACAGGGGACTATGGCTACACCTTC.

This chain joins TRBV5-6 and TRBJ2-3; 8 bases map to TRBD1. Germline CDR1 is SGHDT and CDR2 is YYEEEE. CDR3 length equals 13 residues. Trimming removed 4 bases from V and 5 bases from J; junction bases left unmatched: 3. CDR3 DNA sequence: TGTGCCAGCAGCATTACAGGGGGAGATACGCAGTATTTT. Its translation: CASSITGGDTQYF.

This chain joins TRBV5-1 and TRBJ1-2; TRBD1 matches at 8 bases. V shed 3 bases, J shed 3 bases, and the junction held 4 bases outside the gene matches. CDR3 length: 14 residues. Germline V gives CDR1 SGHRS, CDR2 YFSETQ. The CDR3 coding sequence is TGCGCCAGCAGCTCACAGGGGGGTCACTATGGCTACACCTTC. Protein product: CASSSQGGHYGYTF.

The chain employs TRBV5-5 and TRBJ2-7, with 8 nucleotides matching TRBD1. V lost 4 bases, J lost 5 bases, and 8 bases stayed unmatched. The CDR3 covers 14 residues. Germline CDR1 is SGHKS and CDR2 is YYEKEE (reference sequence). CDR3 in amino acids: CASSLRTGRNEQYF. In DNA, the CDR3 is TGTGCCAGCAGCCTCCGGACAGGGAGGAACGAGCAGTACTTC.

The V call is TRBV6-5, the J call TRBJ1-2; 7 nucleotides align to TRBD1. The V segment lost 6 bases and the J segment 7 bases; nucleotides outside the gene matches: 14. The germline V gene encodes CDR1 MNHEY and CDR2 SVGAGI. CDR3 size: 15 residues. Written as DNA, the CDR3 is TGTGCCAGCAGCCAGGGACGGACAGGTTGGGGTGGCTACACCTTC. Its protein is CASSQGRTGWGGYTF.

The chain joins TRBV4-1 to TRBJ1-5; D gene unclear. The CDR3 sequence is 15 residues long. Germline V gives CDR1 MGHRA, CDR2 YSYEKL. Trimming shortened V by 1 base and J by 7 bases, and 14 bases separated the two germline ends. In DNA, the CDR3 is TGCGCCAGCAGCCAAGGACTGCTCCTCGACCAGCCCCAGCATTTT. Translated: CASSQGLLLDQPQHF.

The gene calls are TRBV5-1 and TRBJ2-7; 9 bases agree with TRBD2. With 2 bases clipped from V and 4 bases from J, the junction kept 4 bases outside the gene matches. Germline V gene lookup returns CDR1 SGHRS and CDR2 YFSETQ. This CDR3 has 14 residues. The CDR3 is CASSFKREAYEQYF. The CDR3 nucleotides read TGCGCCAGCAGCTTTAAGCGGGAGGCATACGAGCAGTACTTC.

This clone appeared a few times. The CDR3 is CSARLAGIRISSYNEQFF. The CDR3 region has the DNA TGCAGCGCAAGACTAGCGGGCATCCGTATAAGCTCCTACAATGAGCAGTTCTTC. The chain uses TRBV29-1 and TRBJ2-1; TRBD2 aligns across 10 bases. CDR1 and CDR2 from the germline V gene are SQVTM and ANQGSEA. CDR3 size: 18 residues. J was trimmed by 0 bases and V by 7 bases; bases with no gene match: 15.